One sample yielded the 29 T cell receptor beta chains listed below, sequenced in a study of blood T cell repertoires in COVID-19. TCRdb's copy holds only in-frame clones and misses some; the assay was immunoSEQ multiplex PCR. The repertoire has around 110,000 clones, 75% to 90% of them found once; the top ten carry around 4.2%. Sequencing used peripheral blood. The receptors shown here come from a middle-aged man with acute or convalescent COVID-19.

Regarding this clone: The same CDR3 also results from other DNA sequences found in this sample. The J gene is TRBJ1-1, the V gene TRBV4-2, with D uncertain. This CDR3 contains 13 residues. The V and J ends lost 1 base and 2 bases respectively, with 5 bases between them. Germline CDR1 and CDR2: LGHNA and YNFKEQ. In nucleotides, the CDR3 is TGTGCCAGCAGCCAAGGGAGAAACACTGAAGCTTTCTTT. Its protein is CASSQGRNTEAFF.

The CDR3, as DNA: TGTGCCAGCAGTGTAGAGGCGGACTACGAGCAGTACTTC. Its protein is CASSVEADYEQYF. This chain joins TRBV6-4 and TRBJ2-7; D gene unclear. CDR1 and CDR2 from the germline V gene are MRHNA and SNTAGT. Trimming shortened V by 4 bases and J by 3 bases, and 10 bases separated the two germline ends. The CDR3 length is 13 residues.

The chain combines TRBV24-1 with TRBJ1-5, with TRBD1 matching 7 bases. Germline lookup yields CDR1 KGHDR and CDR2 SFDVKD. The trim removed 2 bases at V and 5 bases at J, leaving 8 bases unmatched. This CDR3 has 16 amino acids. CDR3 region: CATSDSGQPTDQPQHF. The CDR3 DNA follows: TGTGCCACCAGTGATTCGGGACAGCCTACGGATCAGCCCCAGCATTTT.

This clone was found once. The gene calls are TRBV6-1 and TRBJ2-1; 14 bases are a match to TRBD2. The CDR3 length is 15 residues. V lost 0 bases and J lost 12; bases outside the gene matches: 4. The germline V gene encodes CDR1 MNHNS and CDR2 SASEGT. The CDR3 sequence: CASSEAGTSGSAQFF. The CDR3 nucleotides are TGTGCCAGCAGTGAAGCTGGGACTAGCGGGAGTGCGCAGTTCTTC.

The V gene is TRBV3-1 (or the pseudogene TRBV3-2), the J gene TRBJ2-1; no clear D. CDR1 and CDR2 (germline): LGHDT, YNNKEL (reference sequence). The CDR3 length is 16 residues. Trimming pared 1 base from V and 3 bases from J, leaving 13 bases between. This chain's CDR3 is CASSQGNLANYNEQFF. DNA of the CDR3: TGTGCCAGCAGCCAAGGAAATTTAGCTAACTACAATGAGCAGTTCTTC.

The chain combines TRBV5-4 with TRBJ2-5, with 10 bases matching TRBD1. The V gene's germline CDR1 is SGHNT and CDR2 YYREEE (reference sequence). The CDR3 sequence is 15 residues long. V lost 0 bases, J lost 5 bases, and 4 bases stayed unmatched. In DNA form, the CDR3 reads TGTGCCAGCAGCTTGGTGGGACAGGGGCAGGAGACCCAGTACTTC. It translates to CASSLVGQGQETQYF. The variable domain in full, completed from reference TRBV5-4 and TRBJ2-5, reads ETGVTQSPTHLIKTRGQQVTLRCSSQSGHNTVSWYQQALGQGPQFIFQYYREEENGRGNFPPRFSGLQFPNYSSELNVNALELDDSALYLCASSLVGQGQETQYFGPGTRLLVL.

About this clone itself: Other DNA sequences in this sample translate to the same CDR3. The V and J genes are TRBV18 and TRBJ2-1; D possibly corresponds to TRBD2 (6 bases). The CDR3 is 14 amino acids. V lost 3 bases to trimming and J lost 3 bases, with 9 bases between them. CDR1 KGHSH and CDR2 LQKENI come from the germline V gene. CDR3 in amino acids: CASSPGGNYNEQFF. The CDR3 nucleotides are TGTGCCAGCTCACCTGGGGGGAACTACAATGAGCAGTTCTTC.

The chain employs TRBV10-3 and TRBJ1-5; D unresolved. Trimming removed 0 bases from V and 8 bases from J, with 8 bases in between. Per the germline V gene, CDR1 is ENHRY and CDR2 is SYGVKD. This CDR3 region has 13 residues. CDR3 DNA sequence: TGTGCCATCAGTGAGTCGAGATTTGAGCCCCAGCATTTT. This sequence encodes CAISESRFEPQHF.

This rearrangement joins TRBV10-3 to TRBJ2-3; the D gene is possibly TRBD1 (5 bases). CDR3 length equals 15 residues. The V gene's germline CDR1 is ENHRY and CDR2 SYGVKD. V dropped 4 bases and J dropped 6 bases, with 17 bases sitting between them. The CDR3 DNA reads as TGTGCCATCAGTGGCCAGGGCGGTAGTGTGGATACGCAGTATTTT. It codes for CAISGQGGSVDTQYF.

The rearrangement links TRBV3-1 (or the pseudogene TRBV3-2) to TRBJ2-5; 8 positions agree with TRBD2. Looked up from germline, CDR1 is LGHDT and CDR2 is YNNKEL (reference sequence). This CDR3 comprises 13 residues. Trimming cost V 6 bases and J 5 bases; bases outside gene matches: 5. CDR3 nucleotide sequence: TGTGCCAGCAGACCGGGAGGGCGGGAGACCCAGTACTTC. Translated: CASRPGGRETQYF.

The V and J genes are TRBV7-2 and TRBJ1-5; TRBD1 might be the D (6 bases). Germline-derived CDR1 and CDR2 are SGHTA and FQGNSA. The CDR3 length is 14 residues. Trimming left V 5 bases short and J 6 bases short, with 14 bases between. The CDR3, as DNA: TGTGCCAGCAGCCGCGACAGGTTTGGTCAGCCCCAGCATTTT. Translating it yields CASSRDRFGQPQHF.

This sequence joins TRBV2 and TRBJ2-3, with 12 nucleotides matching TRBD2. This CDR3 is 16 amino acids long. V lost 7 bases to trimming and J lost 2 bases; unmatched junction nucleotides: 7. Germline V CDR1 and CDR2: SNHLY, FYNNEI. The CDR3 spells CASNPRTSGNTDTQYF. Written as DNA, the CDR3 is TGTGCCAGCAATCCAAGGACTAGCGGGAACACAGATACGCAGTATTTT.

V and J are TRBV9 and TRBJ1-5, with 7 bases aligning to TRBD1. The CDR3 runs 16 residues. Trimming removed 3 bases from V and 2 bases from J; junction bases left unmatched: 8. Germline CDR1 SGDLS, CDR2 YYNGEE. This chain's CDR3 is CASSATGDAGNQPQHF. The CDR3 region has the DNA TGTGCCAGCAGCGCTACAGGGGACGCAGGCAATCAGCCCCAGCATTTT.

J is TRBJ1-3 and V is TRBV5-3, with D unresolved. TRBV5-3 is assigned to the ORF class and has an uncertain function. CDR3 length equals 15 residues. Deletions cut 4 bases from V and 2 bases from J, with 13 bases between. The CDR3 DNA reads TGTGCCAGAAGCGCGGCTACATCAACTGGAAACACCATATATTTT. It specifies CARSAATSTGNTIYF.

The CDR3: CASSPSGTGDYEQYF. As DNA, the CDR3 is TGTGCCAGCAGCCCTTCCGGGACAGGGGACTACGAGCAGTACTTC. V usage is TRBV27 and J usage is TRBJ2-7; 10 bases map to TRBD1. J was trimmed by 3 bases and V by 6 bases; bases with no gene match: 8. The CDR3 is made up of 15 amino acids. Germline assignment: CDR1 MNHEY and CDR2 SMNVEV (reference sequence).

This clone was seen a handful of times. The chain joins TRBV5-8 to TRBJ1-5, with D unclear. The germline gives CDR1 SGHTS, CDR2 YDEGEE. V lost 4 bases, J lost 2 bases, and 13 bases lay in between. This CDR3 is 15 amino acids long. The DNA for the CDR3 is TGTGCCAGCAGCCCTCCCCGGAGGCGCAATCAGCCCCAGCATTTT. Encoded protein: CASSPPRRRNQPQHF. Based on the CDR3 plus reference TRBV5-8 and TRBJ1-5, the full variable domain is EAGVTQSPTHLIKTRGQQATLRCSPISGHTSVYWYQQALGLGLQFLLWYDEGEERNRGNFPPRFSGRQFPNYSSELNVNALELEDSALYLCASSPPRRRNQPQHFGDGTRLSIL.

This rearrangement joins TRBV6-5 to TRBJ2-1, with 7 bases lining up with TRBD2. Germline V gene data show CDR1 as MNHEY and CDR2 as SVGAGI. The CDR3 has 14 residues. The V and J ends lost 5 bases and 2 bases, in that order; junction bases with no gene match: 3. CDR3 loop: CASSHRGAYNEQFF. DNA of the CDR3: TGTGCCAGCAGTCATCGGGGGGCCTACAATGAGCAGTTCTTC.

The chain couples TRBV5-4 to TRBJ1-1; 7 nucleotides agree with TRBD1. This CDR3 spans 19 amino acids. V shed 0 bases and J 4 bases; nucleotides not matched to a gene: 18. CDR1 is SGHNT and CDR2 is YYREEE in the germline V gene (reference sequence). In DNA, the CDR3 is TGTGCCAGCAGCTTGGCCGGTGGCAGGGGGTTGCGTTCTGGCACTGAAGCTTTCTTT. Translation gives CASSLAGGRGLRSGTEAFF.

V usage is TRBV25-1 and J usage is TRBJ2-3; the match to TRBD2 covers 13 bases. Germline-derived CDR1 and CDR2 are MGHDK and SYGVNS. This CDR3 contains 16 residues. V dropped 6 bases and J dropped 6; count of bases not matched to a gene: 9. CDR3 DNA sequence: TGTGCCAGCAGCATTGGGACTAGCGGGATGGGGGATACGCAGTATTTT. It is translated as CASSIGTSGMGDTQYF.

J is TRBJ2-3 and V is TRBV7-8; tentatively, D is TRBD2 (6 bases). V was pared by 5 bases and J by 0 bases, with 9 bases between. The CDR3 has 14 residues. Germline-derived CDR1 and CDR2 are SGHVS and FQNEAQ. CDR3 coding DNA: TGTGCCAGCAGCCGGGGGACTAGCACAGATACGCAGTATTTT. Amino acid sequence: CASSRGTSTDTQYF.

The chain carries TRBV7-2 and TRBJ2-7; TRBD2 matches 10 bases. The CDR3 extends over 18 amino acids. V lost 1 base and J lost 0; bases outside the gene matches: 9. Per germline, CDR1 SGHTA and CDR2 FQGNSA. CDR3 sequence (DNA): TGTGCCAGCAGCTTAGGGGCTAGCGGGGGAGGAAGCTCCTACGAGCAGTACTTC. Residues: CASSLGASGGGSSYEQYF. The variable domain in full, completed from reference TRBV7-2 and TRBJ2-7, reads GAGVSQSPSNKVTEKGKDVELRCDPISGHTALYWYRQSLGQGLEFLIYFQGNSAPDKSGLPSDRFSAERTGGSVSTLTIQRTQQEDSAVYLCASSLGASGGGSSYEQYFGPGTRLTVT.

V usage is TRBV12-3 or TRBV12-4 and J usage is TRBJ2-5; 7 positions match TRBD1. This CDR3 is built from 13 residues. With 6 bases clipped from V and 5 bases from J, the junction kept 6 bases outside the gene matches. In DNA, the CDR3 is TGTGCCAGCAGACTAGACAGGGATGAGACCCAGTACTTC. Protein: CASRLDRDETQYF.

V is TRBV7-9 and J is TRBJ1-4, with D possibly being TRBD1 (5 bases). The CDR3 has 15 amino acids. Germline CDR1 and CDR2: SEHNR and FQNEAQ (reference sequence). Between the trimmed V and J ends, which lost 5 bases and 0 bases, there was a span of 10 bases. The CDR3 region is CASSATGATNEKLFF. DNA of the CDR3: TGTGCCAGCAGCGCAACAGGTGCAACTAATGAAAAACTGTTTTTT. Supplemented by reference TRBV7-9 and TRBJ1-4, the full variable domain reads DTGVSQNPRHKITKRGQNVTFRCDPISEHNRLYWYRQTLGQGPEFLTYFQNEAQLEKSRLLSDRFSAERPKGSFSTLEIQRTEQGDSAMYLCASSATGATNEKLFFGSGTQLSVL.

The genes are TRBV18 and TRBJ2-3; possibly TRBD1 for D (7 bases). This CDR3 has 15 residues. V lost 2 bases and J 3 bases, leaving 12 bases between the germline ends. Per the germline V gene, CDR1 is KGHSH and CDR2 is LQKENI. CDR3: CASSPAGGWTDTQYF. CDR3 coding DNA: TGTGCCAGCTCACCAGCAGGGGGGTGGACAGATACGCAGTATTTT.

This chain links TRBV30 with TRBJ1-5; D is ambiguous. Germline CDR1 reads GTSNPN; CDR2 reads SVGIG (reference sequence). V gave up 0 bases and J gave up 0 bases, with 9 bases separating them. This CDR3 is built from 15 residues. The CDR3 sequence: CAWSVQWNSNQPQHF. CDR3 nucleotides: TGTGCCTGGAGTGTACAGTGGAATAGCAATCAGCCCCAGCATTTT.

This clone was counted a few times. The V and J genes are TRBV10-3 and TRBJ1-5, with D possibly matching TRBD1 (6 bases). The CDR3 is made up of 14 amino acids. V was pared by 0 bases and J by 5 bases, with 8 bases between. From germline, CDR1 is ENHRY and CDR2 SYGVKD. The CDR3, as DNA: TGTGCCATCAGTGAGTCACAGGGAGATCAGCCCCAGCATTTT. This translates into CAISESQGDQPQHF.

The CDR3 is CASSPGYGSPLHF. CDR3 sequence (DNA): TGTGCCAGCTCGCCGGGGTACGGTTCACCCCTCCACTTT. The V and J genes are TRBV6-5 and TRBJ1-6, with D unclear. Germline V gene lookup returns CDR1 MNHEY and CDR2 SVGAGI. V gave up 8 bases and J gave up 9 bases, with 14 bases separating them. There are 13 residues in the CDR3.

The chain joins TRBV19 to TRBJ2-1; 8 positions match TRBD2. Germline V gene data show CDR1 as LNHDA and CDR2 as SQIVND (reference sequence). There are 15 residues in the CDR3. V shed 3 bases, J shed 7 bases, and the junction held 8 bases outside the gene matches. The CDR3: CASSIFPGGLNEQFF. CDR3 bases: TGTGCCAGTAGTATTTTCCCGGGGGGGCTGAATGAGCAGTTCTTC.

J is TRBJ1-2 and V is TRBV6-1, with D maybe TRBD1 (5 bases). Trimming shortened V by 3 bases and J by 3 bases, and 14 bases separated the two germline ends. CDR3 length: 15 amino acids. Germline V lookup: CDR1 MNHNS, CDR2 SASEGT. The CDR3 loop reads CASSDTAGQHYGYTF. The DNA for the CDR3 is TGTGCCAGCAGTGACACGGCAGGGCAACACTATGGCTACACCTTC.